A selection of T cell receptor beta chains follows, all from one sample in a study of CD8 T cells in Susac syndrome. A single record per CDR3 protein comes from TCRdb applying MiXCR to the immunoSEQ multiplex PCR reads. Among fewer than 300,000 distinct CDR3 sequences, 70% to 90% were seen once, and the ten largest hold 0.095% to 0.14%. Material: CD8+ T cells from PBMCs. The receptors stem from a human donor with multiple sclerosis. Each CDR3 is given with its conserved first and last residue. D genes are given only for firm matches. Size is stated for part of the rows, as once, few or many counts, or as a class when the clone is expanded.

v_call	j_call	d_call	clone_size	cdr3_aa	cdr3_nt
TRBV9	TRBJ2-3	NA	NA	CASSPRSLDTQYF	TGTGCCAGCAGCCCCAGAAGTTTAGATACGCAGTATTTT
TRBV27	TRBJ1-1	NA	NA	CASSLAGKREAFF	TGTGCCAGCAGTTTGGCAGGGAAACGCGAGGCTTTCTTT
TRBV19	TRBJ2-7	TRBD2	NA	CASRGLAVYEQYF	TGTGCCAGCCGGGGACTAGCGGTATACGAGCAGTACTTC
TRBV13	TRBJ1-1	TRBD1	NA	CASSPYRGTNTEAFF	TGTGCCAGCAGCCCATACAGGGGAACGAACACTGAAGCTTTCTTT
TRBV18	TRBJ2-7	TRBD2	NA	CASSSRAGASFYEQYF	TGTGCCAGCTCCTCACGCGCGGGAGCCTCATTCTACGAGCAGTACTTC
TRBV2	TRBJ2-7	NA	once	CASSEAGGRTYEQYF	TGTGCCAGCAGTGAAGCTGGTGGCAGGACCTACGAGCAGTACTTC
TRBV7-9	TRBJ2-1	TRBD2	NA	CASSLGTSGTAYNEQFF	TGTGCCAGCAGCTTAGGGACTAGCGGGACCGCCTACAATGAGCAGTTCTTC
TRBV2	TRBJ2-2	NA	few	CASSEARGQSTNTGELFF	TGTGCCAGCAGTGAAGCGCGGGGACAGTCCACGAACACCGGGGAGCTGTTTTTT
TRBV9	TRBJ1-1	NA	NA	CASSVAGAPNTEAFF	TGTGCCAGCAGCGTAGCGGGGGCTCCGAACACTGAAGCTTTCTTT
TRBV20-1	TRBJ2-1	NA	NA	CSARSHGQSSYNEQFF	TGCAGTGCACGATCCCATGGACAGTCCTCCTACAATGAGCAGTTCTTC
TRBV20-1	TRBJ2-4	NA	NA	CSANEWQPENIQYF	TGCAGTGCTAATGAGTGGCAGCCTGAAAACATTCAGTACTTC
TRBV7-9	TRBJ2-7	NA	NA	CASSLNGDLDEQYF	TGTGCCAGCAGCTTAAACGGGGATTTGGACGAGCAGTACTTC
TRBV30	TRBJ1-2	NA	NA	CAWSVLAGRTYPNYGYTF	TGTGCCTGGAGTGTACTGGCTGGCAGGACCTACCCTAACTATGGCTACACCTTC
TRBV30	TRBJ2-1	NA	NA	CAWGVSRVNEQFF	TGTGCCTGGGGGGTTTCGAGAGTCAATGAGCAGTTCTTC
TRBV7-9	TRBJ2-7	TRBD1	NA	CASSFMDRGHEQYF	TGTGCCAGCAGCTTCATGGACAGGGGCCACGAGCAGTACTTC
TRBV6-2/TRBV6-3	TRBJ2-7	NA	NA	CASSYLAVQRSTYEQYF	TGTGCCAGCAGTTACCTTGCAGTACAGCGGAGCACCTACGAGCAGTACTTC
TRBV6-5	TRBJ2-2	TRBD1	NA	CAISPGQGYGELFF	TGTGCCATATCCCCGGGACAGGGGTACGGGGAGCTGTTTTTT
TRBV3-1	TRBJ2-7	NA	NA	CASSRDLSYEQYF	TGTGCCAGCAGCCGGGACTTGAGCTACGAGCAGTACTTC
TRBV7-6	TRBJ2-3	NA	NA	CASSLVDTDTQYF	TGTGCCAGCAGCTTAGTGGACACAGATACGCAGTATTTT
TRBV29-1	TRBJ2-5	TRBD1	NA	CSVVPGTGGETQYF	TGCAGCGTGGTACCCGGGACAGGTGGGGAGACCCAGTACTTC
TRBV3-1	TRBJ2-2	NA	NA	CASSQDPPPNQGELFF	TGTGCCAGCAGCCAAGATCCCCCCCCTAACCAGGGGGAGCTGTTTTTT
TRBV9	TRBJ2-2	TRBD1	NA	CASSVYRQGGTGELFF	TGTGCCAGCAGCGTCTACCGACAGGGGGGCACCGGGGAGCTGTTTTTT
TRBV12-3/TRBV12-4	TRBJ2-5	NA	NA	CASTRDHWETQYF	TGTGCCAGCACTCGGGACCACTGGGAGACCCAGTACTTC
TRBV5-4	TRBJ2-3	TRBD2	NA	CASSQREIDTDTQYF	TGTGCCAGCAGTCAGCGGGAGATTGACACAGATACGCAGTATTTT
TRBV9	TRBJ2-3	TRBD2	few	CASSGSGRGADTQYF	TGTGCCAGCAGCGGTAGCGGGAGAGGTGCAGATACGCAGTATTTT
TRBV10-3	TRBJ1-4	NA	NA	CAISESGSATNEKLFF	TGTGCCATCAGTGAGAGTGGCAGCGCAACTAATGAAAAACTGTTTTTT
TRBV20-1	TRBJ1-1	NA	NA	CSASEGVGTEAFF	TGCAGTGCTAGCGAGGGGGTGGGCACTGAAGCTTTCTTT
TRBV29-1	TRBJ1-1	NA	once	CSGRGGTEAFF	TGCAGCGGTAGGGGTGGCACTGAAGCTTTCTTT
TRBV20-1	TRBJ2-1	NA	NA	CSALEVVLGVGNEQFF	TGCAGTGCTCTAGAGGTCGTACTAGGAGTTGGGAATGAGCAGTTCTTC
TRBV13	TRBJ1-1	NA	NA	CASSLWTRGDTEAFF	TGTGCCAGCAGCTTATGGACGCGAGGGGACACTGAAGCTTTCTTT
TRBV2	TRBJ1-1	NA	NA	CASLDRPEAFF	TGTGCCAGCCTTGACAGACCAGAAGCTTTCTTT
TRBV20-1	TRBJ2-1	TRBD2	NA	CSARTHLAGAGNEQFF	TGCAGTGCTAGAACCCACTTAGCGGGGGCCGGCAATGAGCAGTTCTTC
TRBV9	TRBJ2-2	NA	NA	CASSDGANTGELFF	TGTGCCAGCAGCGACGGAGCTAACACCGGGGAGCTGTTTTTT
TRBV4-1	TRBJ2-7	NA	NA	CASSQDPDLHYEQYF	TGCGCCAGCAGCCAAGATCCGGACCTTCACTACGAGCAGTACTTC
TRBV5-1	TRBJ2-1	TRBD1	NA	CASSSKPRDRYNEQFF	TGCGCCAGCAGCTCGAAGCCCCGGGACAGATACAATGAGCAGTTCTTC
TRBV7-9	TRBJ1-2	TRBD1	once	CASSSPHRGSYGYTF	TGTGCCAGCAGCTCCCCTCACAGGGGAAGCTATGGCTACACCTTC
TRBV6-5	TRBJ2-7	TRBD2	NA	CASSQTSLHSYEQYF	TGTGCCAGCAGCCAGACTAGCCTACACTCCTACGAGCAGTACTTC
TRBV12-3/TRBV12-4	TRBJ2-7	NA	NA	CASSPTEPYEQYF	TGTGCCAGCAGTCCCACAGAACCTTACGAGCAGTACTTC
TRBV28	TRBJ1-2	NA	NA	CASHGENYGYTF	TGTGCCAGCCACGGAGAGAACTATGGCTACACCTTC
TRBV7-3	TRBJ2-7	NA	few	CASSLIGGEQYF	TGTGCCAGCAGCTTAATAGGAGGGGAGCAGTACTTC
TRBV6-1	TRBJ2-7	NA	NA	CASSPSLGVLMYEQYF	TGTGCCAGCAGTCCTTCTCTAGGGGTTCTGATGTACGAGCAGTACTTC
TRBV2	TRBJ2-5	NA	NA	CASRGGQETQYF	TGTGCCAGCAGGGGCGGCCAAGAGACCCAGTACTTC
TRBV28	TRBJ1-1	NA	NA	CASGRGETEAFF	TGTGCCAGCGGCAGGGGTGAAACTGAAGCTTTCTTT
TRBV11-2	TRBJ1-1	TRBD1	NA	CASIKYGAGGGWNTEAFF	TGTGCCAGCATCAAATACGGAGCAGGGGGCGGCTGGAACACTGAAGCTTTCTTT
TRBV10-2	TRBJ1-1	NA	once	CASSDNLFGLVNTEAFF	TGCGCCAGCAGTGACAACTTGTTCGGACTAGTAAACACTGAAGCTTTCTTT
TRBV7-9	TRBJ2-3	TRBD2	few	CASSLGAGLTDTQYF	TGTGCCAGCAGCTTGGGAGCGGGACTCACAGATACGCAGTATTTT
TRBV4-1	TRBJ1-4	TRBD1	NA	CASSQGRPGGGEKLFF	TGCGCCAGCAGCCAAGGGAGGCCAGGGGGGGGAGAAAAACTGTTTTTT
TRBV6-5	TRBJ2-3	TRBD2	NA	CASSYSGREGRTDTQYF	TGTGCCAGCAGTTACTCGGGGCGGGAGGGCCGCACAGATACGCAGTATTTT
TRBV3-1	TRBJ2-7	TRBD1	few	CASSQPPGTGSYEQYF	TGTGCCAGCAGCCAGCCCCCCGGGACAGGCTCCTACGAGCAGTACTTC